This is a list of T cell receptor beta chains from one sample in a study of metastatic and nonmetastatic thyroid tumors. TCRdb re-processed the PCR reads through MiXCR. The data contain about 27,000 clones, roughly 15% of them seen just once; the ten biggest clones take up about 15%. The specimen sequenced was blood. All receptors come from a male donor with papillary thyroid cancer or a benign thyroid nodule (not recorded which). Some clones in this sample may be carry-over from other donors' samples. Each CDR3 is given with its conserved first and last residue. Fields, in order: V gene, D gene, J gene, clone size, CDR3 protein, CDR3 DNA. The D gene is left open where the match is weak. Expanded clones get a size class; other rows say once, few or many, or leave the size out.

TRBV29-1	NA	TRBJ1-2	many	CSVTDTYGYTF	TGCAGCGTTACAGATACCTATGGCTACACCTTC
TRBV2	NA	TRBJ1-2	many	CASRVDSYGYTF	TGTGCCAGCAGGGTGGACAGCTATGGCTACACCTTC
TRBV5-1	NA	TRBJ2-3	many	CASSSGAGAPTDTQYF	TGCGCCAGCAGCTCGGGGGCGGGGGCCCCCACAGATACGCAGTATTTT
TRBV19	TRBD1	TRBJ1-5	many	CASSIPGTGGQPQHF	TGTGCCAGTAGTATCCCCGGGACAGGGGGGCAGCCCCAGCATTTT
TRBV2	TRBD1	TRBJ1-2	many	CASSVQGARSGYTF	TGTGCCAGCAGTGTACAGGGGGCGCGAAGCGGCTACACCTTC
TRBV5-6	TRBD1	TRBJ1-3	NA	CASSGLGTGVGNTIYF	TGTGCCAGCAGCGGACTTGGGACAGGGGTTGGAAACACCATATATTTT
TRBV5-1	TRBD1	TRBJ1-2	medium-sized	CASSKGQGGPINYGYTF	TGCGCCAGCAGCAAGGGACAGGGAGGGCCGATAAACTATGGCTACACCTTC
TRBV9	NA	TRBJ2-7	many	CASSARAPRYEQYF	TGTGCCAGCAGCGCGAGGGCCCCTAGGTACGAGCAGTACTTC
TRBV24-1	NA	TRBJ1-2	medium-sized	CATSDFSSGEYGYTF	TGTGCCACCAGTGATTTCAGTTCCGGGGAGTATGGCTACACCTTC
TRBV30	TRBD1	TRBJ1-5	NA	CVWARGTGGHSNQPQHF	TGTGTCTGGGCCCGGGGGACAGGGGGTCATAGCAATCAGCCCCAGCATTTT
TRBV4-2	TRBD1	TRBJ2-7	many	CASSPHLGQGVWNEQYF	TGTGCCAGCAGCCCCCATCTTGGGCAGGGGGTTTGGAACGAGCAGTACTTC
TRBV12-3/TRBV12-4	NA	TRBJ2-7	many	CASGSGTPWEQYF	TGTGCCAGCGGATCGGGGACCCCTTGGGAGCAGTACTTC
TRBV28	NA	TRBJ2-7	many	CASSPRMKQYF	TGTGCCAGCAGCCCCCGAATGAAGCAGTACTTC
TRBV5-4	NA	TRBJ2-7	many	CASSVGLPPDEQYF	TGTGCCAGCAGCGTGGGACTCCCACCGGACGAGCAGTACTTC